The table lists the clone carrying this TCR beta chain with a few counts. Its cognate antigen is unknown. These data belong to a study of neoadjuvant anti-PD-1 for oral cavity cancer. Study-wide background: Patients without progression received a fourth nivolumab dose around day 43, then surgical resection on days 50-56. Study observations and caveats: Higher pretreatment Treg/Th17 ratios tracked higher pretreatment blood clonality.

Time point given: after neoadjuvant nivolumab, at surgical resection. Patients had newly diagnosed, untreated stage II-IVA oral cavity squamous cell carcinoma. Patients had HPV-negative, locally advanced oral cavity squamous cell carcinoma. The CDR3 contains 17 residues. Trimming removed 1 base from V and 4 bases from J; junction bases left unmatched: 10. CDR1 SGHVS and CDR2 FNYEAQ come from the germline V gene. Sequencing was performed with immunoSEQ multiplex PCR; in TCRdb, only in-frame clones are kept and a portion is missing. In the table there are 20,000 to 25,000 clones, under 55% of which are singletons.

The sequence was obtained from a person between 40 and 85 years old with oral cavity squamous cell carcinoma. The chain is built from TRBV7-6 and TRBJ2-1; 7 positions agree with TRBD1. This sample comprised tumor tissue, obtained after nivolumab (anti-PD-1) treatment. CDR3 amino acids: CASSLEGTAVTYNEQFF. The CDR3 nucleotides read TGTGCCAGCAGCTTAGAGGGGACAGCTGTAACTTACAATGAGCAGTTCTTC.